The following is a T cell receptor (beta chain) sequence with its context. Its antigen is unknown. Within the sample, other DNA sequences also encode this same CDR3. Several immunoSEQ plates received, in even portions, the genomic DNA of each subset. Sequencing used immunoSEQ multiplex PCR; TCRdb keeps in-frame clones, though not all of them. The sample holds millions of clones, 85% to 95% seen once. These data come from a study of shared clonotypes between healthy human individuals. Study-level results: The generation probabilities recorded for non-shared clonotypes fell below those of clonotypes shared by all four donors.

The material sequenced was naive CD4+ T cells sorted from blood. Subset specified: CD45RA+ positively selected. The sequence was obtained from a man in his late teens or twenties in good health.

In DNA, the CDR3 is TGTGCCAGCAGAGGGACAGGGGCTCAGCCCCAGCATTTT. Translating gives CASRGTGAQPQHF. The chain combines TRBV2 with TRBJ1-5; 10 nucleotides agree with TRBD1. Germline V gene lookup returns CDR1 SNHLY and CDR2 FYNNEI. The CDR3 covers 13 residues. V lost 6 bases and J lost 6; bases outside the gene matches: 2.